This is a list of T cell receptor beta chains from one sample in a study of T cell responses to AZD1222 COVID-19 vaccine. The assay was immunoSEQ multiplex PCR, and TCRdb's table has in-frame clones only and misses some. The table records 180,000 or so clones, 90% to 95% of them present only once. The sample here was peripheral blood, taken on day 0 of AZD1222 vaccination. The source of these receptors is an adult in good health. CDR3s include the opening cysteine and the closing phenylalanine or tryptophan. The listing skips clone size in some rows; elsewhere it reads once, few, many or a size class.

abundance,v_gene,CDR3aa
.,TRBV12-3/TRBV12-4,CASRMTDTQYF
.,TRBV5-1,CASSLPGQGARGNTIYF
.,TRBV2,CASSQRVNQPQHF
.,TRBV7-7,CASSPSQDRLGEQYF
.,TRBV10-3,CAISPGLVMNTEAFF
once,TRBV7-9,CASSLLGYNEQFF
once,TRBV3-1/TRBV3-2,CASSPLANTIYF
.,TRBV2,CASSDGTSGYEQYF
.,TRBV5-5,CASSLLASSYEQYF
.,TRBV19,CASSIDTQLPQHF
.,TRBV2,CASSAPGTLKYGYTF
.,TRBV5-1,CASSRQSNLGELFF
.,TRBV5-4,CASRLDRLNTEAFF
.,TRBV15,CATSSRTGRNQPQHF
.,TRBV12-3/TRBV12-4,CASSLALAERFF
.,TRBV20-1,CSTLGGGKLFF
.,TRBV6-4,CASSEMIGDNQPQHF
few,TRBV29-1,CSVDPGSAEAFF
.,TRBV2,CASRTDTNEKLFF
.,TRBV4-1,CASSQGDYYGYTF
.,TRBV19,CASSIGGGFRKANEQFF
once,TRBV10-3,CAIGGGQPQHF
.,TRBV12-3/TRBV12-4,CASSPRLLQEQYF
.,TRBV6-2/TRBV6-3,CASSYSPGTEAFF
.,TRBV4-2,CASSQDPGQGVNQPQHF
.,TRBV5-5,CASSSPGTGSGYGYTF
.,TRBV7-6,CASSYQLAGGWEQYF
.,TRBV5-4,CASSLQAGGDTIYF
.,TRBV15,CATSRDQGTNTEAFF
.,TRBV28,CASTSAGFYNEQFF
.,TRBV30,CAWSETTGTGYTF